The 26 T cell receptor beta chains listed next were all sequenced from one sample in a study of blood T cell repertoires in COVID-19 (dated by TCRdb to 2018 to 2020). Libraries were made using the immunoSEQ multiplex PCR assay. TCRdb re-hosts the immuneACCESS table, in-frame sequences only. Its copies lack some clones; in the studies checked, an unresolved V gene accounts for under half of them, and the cause for the rest is not known. The sample includes roughly 300,000 clones, with about 90% observed a single time. The ten top clones hold approximately 1.5% of the sample. Material: peripheral blood. The receptors shown here come from a woman between 40 and 50 years old who had recovered from COVID-19.

The sample holds one count of this clone. This chain connects TRBV9 to TRBJ2-2; 8 nucleotides agree with TRBD2. Germline V gives CDR1 SGDLS, CDR2 YYNGEE. After removal of 6 bases from V and 3 bases from J, the junction contained 13 bases not matched to a gene. CDR3 size: 17 residues. CDR3 DNA sequence: TGTGCCAGCAACCGCCGGGAGGGGGGCCAGGACACCGGGGAGCTGTTTTTT. Translating it yields CASNRREGGQDTGELFF.

V is TRBV4-1 and J is TRBJ2-3, with 8 bases matching TRBD1. The CDR3 runs to 15 residues. J was trimmed by 3 bases and V by 3 bases; bases with no gene match: 5. The germline CDR1 and CDR2 sequences are MGHRA and YSYEKL. For the CDR3, the DNA is TGCGCCAGCAGCCACCCTAACAGGGGGACAGATACGCAGTATTTT. This gives the protein CASSHPNRGTDTQYF.

The chain links TRBV18 to TRBJ1-4; 8 bases match TRBD1. Germline V gives CDR1 KGHSH, CDR2 LQKENI. The CDR3 is 16 amino acids. V lost 3 bases, J lost 5 bases, and 8 bases stayed unmatched. Here the CDR3 DNA reads TGTGCCAGCTCACCCCGAACAGGACAGGGAAATGAAAAACTGTTTTTT. Protein product: CASSPRTGQGNEKLFF.

The chain combines TRBV27 with TRBJ2-7; D not resolved. Germline V gene lookup returns CDR1 MNHEY and CDR2 SMNVEV (reference sequence). This CDR3 spans 17 amino acids. The V gene lost 3 bases and the J gene lost 4 bases, with 22 bases spanning the gap. The CDR3, as DNA: TGTGCCAGCAGTTTCTCCCCCCGGTCCACGAACCCATACGAGCAGTACTTC. Translating it yields CASSFSPRSTNPYEQYF.

The V call is TRBV29-1, the J call TRBJ2-3; TRBD1 matches 8 bases. CDR1 and CDR2 from the germline V gene are SQVTM and ANQGSEA. V lost 7 bases and J lost 2; bases outside the gene matches: 11. This CDR3 contains 15 residues. The CDR3 DNA is TGCAGCGCCGCCGGACAGGGTAGTCTCACAGATACGCAGTATTTT. This codes for CSAAGQGSLTDTQYF.

The chain links TRBV7-2 to TRBJ2-3; 13 bases are shared with TRBD2. The CDR3 runs to 16 residues. Trimming cost V 5 bases and J 5 bases; bases outside gene matches: 7. The germline CDR1 and CDR2 sequences are SGHTA and FQGNSA. CDR3 residues: CASSPLAGGPRDTQYF. The CDR3 region has the DNA TGTGCCAGCAGCCCACTAGCGGGGGGGCCTCGAGATACGCAGTATTTT.

This rearrangement joins TRBV30 to TRBJ2-1; 7 positions agree with TRBD2. This CDR3 is 13 amino acids long. The V gene's germline CDR1 is GTSNPN and CDR2 SVGIG (reference sequence). After removal of 2 bases from V and 5 bases from J, the junction contained 3 bases not matched to a gene. The CDR3 here is CAWSKLANNEQFF. Here the CDR3 DNA reads TGTGCCTGGAGTAAACTAGCGAACAATGAGCAGTTCTTC.

The genes are TRBV6-4 and TRBJ2-1; D is ambiguous. From germline, CDR1 is MRHNA and CDR2 SNTAGT. The CDR3 loop spans 13 amino acids. V shed 0 bases and J shed 5 bases, with 5 bases lying between them. This CDR3 is CASSDSSHNEQFF. DNA of the CDR3: TGTGCCAGCAGTGACTCGAGCCACAATGAGCAGTTCTTC.

The chain employs TRBV9 and TRBJ2-5, with a possible D match to TRBD1 (5 bases). This CDR3 comprises 13 residues. Germline assignment: CDR1 SGDLS and CDR2 YYNGEE. V was clipped by 0 bases and J by 7 bases, with 10 bases between them. CDR3 in amino acids: CASSVGPRGTQYF. The CDR3 DNA reads as TGTGCCAGCAGCGTAGGCCCTAGGGGGACCCAGTACTTC.

This clone was detected only a few times. The CDR3 nucleotides are TGTGCCAGCAGCCCCGGGACAGCCTTGAACACCGGGGAGCTGTTTTTT. Its translation is CASSPGTALNTGELFF. J is TRBJ2-2 and V is TRBV7-9; 7 bases are shared with TRBD1. This CDR3 spans 16 amino acids. Germline V gene sequence: CDR1 SEHNR, CDR2 FQNEAQ (reference sequence). The ends lost 5 bases at V and 1 base at J; junction bases unmatched: 7.

The gene calls are TRBV7-2 and TRBJ2-7; D gene ambiguous. The V end lost 1 base, the J end lost 7 bases, and 11 bases lay between the germline ends. CDR1 SGHTA and CDR2 FQGNSA come from the germline V gene. There are 13 residues in the CDR3. CDR3 protein: CASSLVMVEEQYF. CDR3 DNA: TGTGCCAGCAGCTTAGTTATGGTTGAGGAGCAGTACTTC.

This chain uses TRBV12-3 or TRBV12-4 with TRBJ1-5; D not certain. CDR3 length: 13 residues. Between the trimmed V and J ends, which lost 6 bases and 6 bases, there was a span of 12 bases. CDR3 DNA sequence: TGTGCCAGCAGCGGAGGGTTGGGTCAGCCCCAGCATTTT. Residues: CASSGGLGQPQHF.

The chain carries TRBV6-5 and TRBJ2-1; 8 nucleotides line up with TRBD2. Germline values: CDR1 MNHEY, CDR2 SVGAGI. J gave up 5 bases and V 5 bases, and 8 bases lay outside the gene matches. The length of the CDR3 is 15 residues. The CDR3, as DNA: TGTGCCAGCAGTCTCGTAGCGGGGACGGACAATGAGCAGTTCTTC. It yields the protein CASSLVAGTDNEQFF.

The V call is TRBV19, the J call TRBJ1-6, with a weak D call TRBD1 (6 bases). V lost 5 bases to trimming and J lost 7 bases, with 15 bases between them. The CDR3 runs to 15 residues. The V gene's germline CDR1 is LNHDA and CDR2 SQIVND (reference sequence). DNA for the CDR3: TGTGCCAGTAGTTTCCTCGCCAGGGGAAATTCACCCCTCCACTTT. Protein sequence: CASSFLARGNSPLHF.

The CDR3, as DNA: TGCGCCAGCAGCTTGGGAGGACTAGCGGGCATCCAAGAGACCCAGTACTTC. This sequence encodes CASSLGGLAGIQETQYF. V is TRBV5-1 and J is TRBJ2-5; TRBD2 matches at 11 bases. V dropped 0 bases and J dropped 1; count of bases not matched to a gene: 5. The length of the CDR3 is 17 residues. In germline, CDR1 is SGHRS, CDR2 YFSETQ.

The chain joins TRBV2 to TRBJ1-6; tentative D call: TRBD1 (5 bases). The germline V and J ends were trimmed by 6 bases and 10 bases, with 13 bases remaining between them. Germline assignment: CDR1 SNHLY and CDR2 FYNNEI. The CDR3 is 13 residues long. The DNA for the CDR3 is TGTGCCAGCAGGGGGCAGGTCGGGTCACCCCTCCACTTT. Translation: CASRGQVGSPLHF.

The chain has TRBV19 and TRBJ1-1; TRBD1 aligns across 7 bases. CDR3 length: 17 residues. Germline values: CDR1 LNHDA, CDR2 SQIVND (reference sequence). The junction had 19 bases not matched to a gene; V was cut back by 10 bases and J by 2 bases. The CDR3 coding sequence is TGTGCCACTCTCGGAGGGACAGCCGCGTATTTCAACACTGAAGCTTTCTTT. It codes for CATLGGTAAYFNTEAFF.

As concerns this clone: Other DNA sequences in this specimen translate into the identical CDR3. The chain combines TRBV5-1 with TRBJ1-2, with TRBD1 as a possible D gene (5 bases). The CDR3 totals 14 residues. The germline V gene has CDR1 SGHRS and CDR2 YFSETQ. The V end lost 4 bases, the J end lost 1 base, and 11 bases lay between the germline ends. The CDR3 sequence: CASSLGQGNYGYTF. CDR3 bases: TGCGCCAGCAGCCTGGGCCAGGGTAACTATGGCTACACCTTC.

The chain combines TRBV10-3 with TRBJ1-1, with 9 bases identical to TRBD1. The J segment lost 2 bases and the V segment lost 10 bases, leaving 17 bases of the junction unmatched. From germline, CDR1 is ENHRY and CDR2 SYGVKD. The CDR3 length is 17 residues. CDR3 amino acids: CATLKGIGGQGNTEAFF. The CDR3 coding sequence is TGTGCCACTCTGAAGGGCATTGGGGGACAGGGAAACACTGAAGCTTTCTTT.

The V and J genes are TRBV25-1 and TRBJ1-6; 8 bases align to TRBD1. Looked up from germline, CDR1 is MGHDK and CDR2 is SYGVNS. The CDR3 spans 14 residues. The CDR3 sequence is CRGDRGRNNSPLHF. CDR3 DNA: TGTCGGGGCGACAGGGGTAGGAATAATTCACCCCTCCACTTT.

This clone has only a few counts. CDR3 protein: CASGLVIGGNSNQPQHF. The CDR3 DNA follows: TGTGCTAGTGGTTTGGTCATCGGCGGAAATAGCAATCAGCCCCAGCATTTT. The chain combines TRBV12-5 with TRBJ1-5; D gene uncertain. Trimming pared 0 bases from V and 0 bases from J, leaving 12 bases between. The germline V gene encodes CDR1 LGHNT and CDR2 FRNRAP. The length of the CDR3 is 17 residues.

V and J are TRBV11-2 and TRBJ1-4, with 10 bases lining up with TRBD1. Germline loops: CDR1 SGHAT, CDR2 FQNNGV. V shed 0 bases, J shed 5 bases, and the junction held 0 bases outside the gene matches. This CDR3 spans 15 amino acids. The CDR3 protein is CASSLEDRGNEKLFF. In DNA form, the CDR3 reads TGTGCCAGCAGCTTAGAGGACAGGGGGAATGAAAAACTGTTTTTT.

In nucleotides, the CDR3 is TGCAGTGCTAGTTGGACTCCGCGGGGCACAGATACGCAGTATTTT. Protein product: CSASWTPRGTDTQYF. The J gene is TRBJ2-3, the V gene TRBV20-1; D possibly corresponds to TRBD2 (5 bases). The CDR3 covers 15 residues. Germline CDR1 reads DFQATT; CDR2 reads SNEGSKA (reference sequence). V shed 3 bases and J shed 1 base, with 14 bases lying between them.

This clone was seen a single time. The chain recombines TRBV19 with TRBJ1-1; 9 nucleotides agree with TRBD1. The CDR3 has 14 residues. V dropped 7 bases and J dropped 6; count of bases not matched to a gene: 9. Germline V lookup: CDR1 LNHDA, CDR2 SQIVND (reference sequence). DNA for the CDR3: TGTGCCAGTACCTGGACAGGGGTAGTCGCTGAAGCTTTCTTT. Translation: CASTWTGVVAEAFF.

The chain carries TRBV5-1 and TRBJ2-5; the match to TRBD2 covers 11 bases. The CDR3 contains 16 residues. CDR1 SGHRS and CDR2 YFSETQ come from the germline V gene. V dropped 0 bases and J dropped 4; count of bases not matched to a gene: 5. The CDR3 nucleotides are TGCGCCAGCAGCTTGGGGCTAGCGGGGGGCCCAGAGACCCAGTACTTC. Its protein product is CASSLGLAGGPETQYF.

The gene calls are TRBV18 and TRBJ2-7; D is perhaps TRBD2 (7 bases). The CDR3 consists of 15 residues. V gave up 0 bases and J gave up 2 bases, with 11 bases separating them. Germline V CDR1 and CDR2: KGHSH, LQKENI. CDR3 region: CASSPPGRGAYEQYF. In nucleotides, the CDR3 is TGTGCCAGCTCACCACCTGGGAGGGGGGCCTACGAGCAGTACTTC.